This T cell receptor (beta chain) was sequenced during a study of blood T cell repertoires in COVID-19. The assay was immunoSEQ multiplex PCR, and TCRdb's table has in-frame clones only and misses some. The data contain fewer than 95,000 clones, 70% to 90% of them singletons. Sequences were obtained from peripheral blood. This clonotype was sampled from a woman over 75 with acute or convalescent COVID-19.

CDR3 amino acids: CASMPGQGAYEQYF. CDR3 nucleotides: TGTGCCAGCATGCCGGGACAGGGGGCTTACGAGCAGTACTTC. The J gene is TRBJ2-7, the V gene TRBV6-5; 12 bases match TRBD1. Losses at the gene ends were 7 bases for V and 4 bases for J; bases not matched to a gene: 5. Per the germline V gene, CDR1 is MNHEY and CDR2 is SVGAGI. There are 14 residues in the CDR3.